This T cell receptor (beta chain) was obtained from a study of cytomegalovirus exposure and HLA in healthy donors (dated by TCRdb to about 2017). Describing the broader study: According to an earlier analysis of 550 to 700 of the donors, about 179 million T cells yielded 120 million or so unique TCR beta sequences and roughly 280 Gb of sequence data. An early release that covered fewer than 750 HLA-typed donors contained approximately 300 gigabases of sequencing data and roughly 84 million unique TCR sequences. The genetic ancestry cluster associated with self-reported Caucasian donors included 80% to 90% of the roughly 400 genotyped donors. The study aimed to test whether cataloging public T cell receptors could reveal signatures of past pathogen exposure. The T cell repertoires of under 750 subjects were profiled by immunosequencing and related to cytomegalovirus serostatus. Besides the first cohort of approximately 670 subjects, a separate validation cohort made up of 120 different subjects was used. To predict cytomegalovirus infection status, the study brought together high-throughput TCR immunosequencing, statistical association of individual TCRs with disease status, and machine learning. A later analysis re-examined previously published TCR beta repertoires from 500 to 700 donors and added high-resolution HLA genotyping to investigate patterns of TCR occurrence. Rather than using new phenotypic data, the later analysis identified candidate immune exposures from TCR beta sequences and from how often those sequences occurred across donors. An earlier analysis of roughly 580 of the donors used high-throughput TCR beta sequencing to judge whether each TCR beta V gene segment behaved as functional or pseudogenic. Alongside the repertoire data, information on donor age, sex, ethnicity and CMV serostatus was compiled. A later genetic analysis took genome-wide SNP genotypes for about 55% of the roughly 670 donors and used that subset as a discovery cohort. Every repertoire in the discovery cohort had been generated on one and the same sequencing platform. Both class I and class II loci were covered by HLA typing, at four-digit resolution. Typing coverage differed by locus: A, B, C, DRB1 and DQB1 were typed in about 620-630 donors, DQA1 in 500 to 550, DPA1 in roughly 590, and DPB1 in around 440. Because of strong linkage in the cohort, 4 to 6 DR-DQ haplotypes were treated as single units for association and clustering. Among about 400 genotyped donors of the cohort, an average of about 220,000 unique TCR beta nucleotide sequences was sequenced per donor, of which about 19% were non-productive.

The CDR3 numbers 12 residues from cysteine through phenylalanine. Here the CDR3 DNA is all that survives: 36 bases in frame from base 1. At the junction V is shortened by 7 bases and J by 11 bases, with 15 bases in between. The germline V gene (reference sequence) gives CDR1 as MNHNY and CDR2 as SVGAGI. Libraries came from the immunoSEQ multiplex PCR assay. A mixture of 60 forward primers for TCR Vbeta segments and 13 reverse primers for TCR Jbeta segments was used in the multiplex PCR. A multiplex PCR assay on genomic DNA amplified the CDR3 region of rearranged TCR beta genes. On the Illumina HiSeq System, the amplified TCR beta libraries were sequenced as 87-base-pair reads. Processing in the source paper ran as follows. In a later analysis, tens of millions of unique TCR beta chains were counted across the approximately 640 repertoires, and roughly 11 million of these chains were shared by at least two donors. Raw reads were error-corrected and collapsed into unique sequences by a nearest-neighbor algorithm in which closely related sequences were merged to remove PCR and sequencing errors. V, D and J gene segments were assigned by aligning CDR3 sequences to IMGT reference sequences. Each retained sequence needed at least a six-nucleotide match to both a V gene segment and a J gene segment. A rearrangement counted as productive if the CDR3 had no stop codons and remained in frame with V and J, and every other rearrangement counted as non-productive. CDR3 was defined according to IMGT convention as the region running from the second conserved V-encoded cysteine to the conserved J-encoded phenylalanine. The earlier analysis of about 620 of the donors excluded sequences that lacked an unambiguous match to a single V gene segment. In an earlier analysis of 450 to 700 of the donors, V segments were called functional above 56.7% productive rearrangements and were called segregating when the between-donor standard deviation exceeded 5%. A statistical classification framework was built to diagnose cytomegalovirus status from the catalog of TCR beta chain sequences. V and J gene assignment, in a later analysis, came from comparing TCR nucleotide sequences with IMGT/GENE-DB human TR gene sequences. In a later analysis, CDR3 sequences and most-parsimonious VDJ recombination scenarios were assigned using the TCRdist pipeline. In a later analysis, every TCR beta chain was defined by the combination of its CDR3 amino acid sequence and its V-gene family, and reads without a unique V-gene family were dropped. In a later analysis, approximately 590 highly shared, low-generation-probability nucleotide sequences were removed to address suspected cross-contamination and a sequencing artifact. In a later analysis, a clonal expansion index for each public chain was calculated from normalized within-repertoire ranks of inferred template counts. A later analysis computed generation probabilities with a VDJ recombination model fitted to out-of-frame rearrangements, and checked the results against IGoR. A later analysis scored TCR-TCR, TCR-HLA and TCR-CMV co-occurrence with hypergeometric tests, applying a repertoire-size bias correction to TCR pairs. A later analysis estimated false discovery rates by permuting HLA or CMV assignments 20 times. In a later analysis, co-occurring TCRs were grouped using DBSCAN, with TCRdist sequence similarity added in when clustering inside HLA-allele-positive subsets. Repertoires with fewer than 30,000 or more than 120,000 public chains, plus five repertoires with anomalous nucleotide sharing, were excluded from co-occurrence clustering. TCRdb took this table from immuneACCESS and kept in-frame rearrangements with V and J called. Such tables lack part of the clones; where checked against another copy, unresolved V genes explain under half of the gap, and the rest is unexplained. D and trimming were read from the DNA, whereas the V and J calls and clone size are those reported in that table. Across this sample there are some 110,000 clones, with roughly 80% seen only once. Roughly 6.9% of the sample belongs to the ten largest clones.

General conclusions and limits of the study: It was suggested by the authors that the approach could potentially be generalized to other disease states and immunological phenotypes. Because HLA typing was missing for some donors at each locus, association tests included only the typed subset. Immune exposure information for the cohort was limited to CMV serostatus. A group of highly shared sequence variants was considered likely to be a technical artifact of the sequencing pipeline. In a later analysis, the rate of TCR association differed among HLA loci, with DRB1 alleles having the most associated TCRs and HLA-C alleles having the fewest. In an earlier analysis of roughly 500 of the donors, most TCR beta V segments appeared in productive rearrangements about 87% or about 30% of the time, broadly matching IMGT annotations. A later analysis found that most CMV-associated TCR beta chains appeared HLA-restricted, with HLA associations seemingly driven largely by CMV exposure. The classifier was reported to diagnose cytomegalovirus status with high specificity and sensitivity in both the original and validation cohorts. Correlated functional status among segregating V segments might reflect linkage disequilibrium, but an unknown experimental factor could not be ruled out. A few of the identified cytomegalovirus-associated TCR beta chains were confirmed in vitro to be specific for cytomegalovirus antigens. A further reported finding was that TCR beta sequences accurately predicted the HLA-A and HLA-B alleles for most subjects in the first cohort. A later analysis found that HLA-associated TCR beta chains were more clonally expanded and had lower generation probabilities than equally common non-associated chains. Because the 87-base-pair reads could not distinguish some IMGT-functional V segments, including TRBV6-2 and TRBV6-3, those segments were excluded. A later analysis associated about 18,000 TCR beta sequences with specific HLA alleles at a false discovery rate of 0.05. A later genetic analysis associated a missense DCLRE1C variant with V-gene and J-gene trimming of TCR beta chains, and an independent cohort replicated the association. Only TCR beta chains were sequenced in this cohort, and the absence of alpha or paired-chain data limited detectable features. In the study, some 160 TCR beta chains were listed as associated with cytomegalovirus. When HLA alleles, especially DR and DQ, strongly co-occurred, attributing TCR associations to individual alleles was difficult. In a later analysis, several top co-occurrence clusters were reported to appear linked to parvovirus B19, influenza, CMV and Epstein-Barr virus. Most TCR sequences were observed very rarely across donors, whereas some public TCRs were present in many individuals. The presence/absence analyses assumed that sequencing depth was roughly uniform across donors, and that assumption may not be true. Because counts were too low, about 15 rarely observed V segments, including chromosome 9 orphons, were left out of the earlier analysis of roughly 600 of the donors. According to a later genetic analysis, donors in an Asian-associated ancestry cluster had fewer N-insertions in productive TCRs than the roughly 700-donor mean.

The cohort was made up of hundreds of healthy bone marrow donors. Cohort members were all nominally healthy when sampled, although unrecorded immune exposures were likely present. The donor was CMV seropositive and belonged to the group of 250 to 300 seropositive cohort members. Every donor gave a peripheral blood sample, and the peripheral blood mononuclear cells from that sample were used for TCR beta sequencing. The Qiagen DNeasy Blood Extraction Kit was used to extract genomic DNA from the blood cell samples. Worth noting for this clone: Its antigen is currently not known. Base qualities are not provided; no much larger clone lies one nucleotide away.

The sequenced sample consisted of PBMCs. This chain joins TRBV6-6 to TRBJ1-5; no D segment can be confidently identified. The receptor's source is a man between 25 and 39 years old in good health and CMV-seropositive. The base sequence is TGTGCCAGCACCTTCCCCCGCGGAGCCCAGCATTTT. Its amino acids are CASTFPRGAQHF.